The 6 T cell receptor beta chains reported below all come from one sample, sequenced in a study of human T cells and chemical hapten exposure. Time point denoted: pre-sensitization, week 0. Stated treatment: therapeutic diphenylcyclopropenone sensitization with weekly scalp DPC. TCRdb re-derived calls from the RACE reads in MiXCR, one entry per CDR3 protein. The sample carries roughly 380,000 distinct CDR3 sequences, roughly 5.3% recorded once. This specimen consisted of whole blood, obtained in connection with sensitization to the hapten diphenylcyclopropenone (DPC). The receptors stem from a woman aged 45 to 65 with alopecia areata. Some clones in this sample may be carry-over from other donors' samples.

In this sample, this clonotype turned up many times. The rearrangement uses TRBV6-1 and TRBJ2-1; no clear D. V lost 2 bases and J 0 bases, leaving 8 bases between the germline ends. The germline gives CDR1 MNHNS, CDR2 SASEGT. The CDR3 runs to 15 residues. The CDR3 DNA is TGTGCCAGCAGTGAAAGGGCAAGCTCCTACAATGAGCAGTTCTTC. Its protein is CASSERASSYNEQFF.

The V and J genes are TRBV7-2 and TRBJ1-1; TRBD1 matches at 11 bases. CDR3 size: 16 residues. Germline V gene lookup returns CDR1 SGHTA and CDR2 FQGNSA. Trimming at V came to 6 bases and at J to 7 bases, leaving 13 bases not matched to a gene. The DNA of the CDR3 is TGTGCCAGCAGTTCCGTACCGGGACAGGGGGGGATTGAAGCTTTCTTT. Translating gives CASSSVPGQGGIEAFF. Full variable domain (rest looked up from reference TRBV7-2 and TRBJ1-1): GAGVSQSPSNKVTEKGKDVELRCDPISGHTALYWYRQSLGQGLEFLIYFQGNSAPDKSGLPSDRFSAERTGGSVSTLTIQRTQQEDSAVYLCASSSVPGQGGIEAFFGQGTRLTVV.

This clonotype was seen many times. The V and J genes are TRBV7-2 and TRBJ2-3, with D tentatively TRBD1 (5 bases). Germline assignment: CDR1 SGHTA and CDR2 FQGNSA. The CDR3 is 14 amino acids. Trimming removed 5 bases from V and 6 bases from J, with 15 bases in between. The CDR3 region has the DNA TGTGCCAGCAGCGTGGGTGGGGCAGGCGATACGCAGTATTTT. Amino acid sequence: CASSVGGAGDTQYF.

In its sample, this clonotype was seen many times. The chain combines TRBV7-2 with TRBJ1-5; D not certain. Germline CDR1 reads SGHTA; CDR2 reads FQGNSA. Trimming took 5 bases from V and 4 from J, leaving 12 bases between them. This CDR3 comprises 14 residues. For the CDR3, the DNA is TGTGCCAGCAGCCTGGGGTCTATTAATCAGCCCCAGCATTTT. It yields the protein CASSLGSINQPQHF.

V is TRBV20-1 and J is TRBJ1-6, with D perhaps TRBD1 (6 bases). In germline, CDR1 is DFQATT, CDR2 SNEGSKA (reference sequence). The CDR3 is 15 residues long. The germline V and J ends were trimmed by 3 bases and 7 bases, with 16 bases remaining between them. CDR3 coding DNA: TGCAGTGCTAGGGGGGGCGGATCCCTCAATTCACCCCTCCACTTT. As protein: CSARGGGSLNSPLHF.

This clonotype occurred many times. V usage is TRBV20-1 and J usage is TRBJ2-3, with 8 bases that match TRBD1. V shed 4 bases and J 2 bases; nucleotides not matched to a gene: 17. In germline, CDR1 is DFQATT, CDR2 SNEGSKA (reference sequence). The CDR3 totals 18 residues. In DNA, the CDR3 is TGCAGTGCTATCTCCTCGCAGGGGGCCCCACTCCCCACAGATACGCAGTATTTT. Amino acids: CSAISSQGAPLPTDTQYF.